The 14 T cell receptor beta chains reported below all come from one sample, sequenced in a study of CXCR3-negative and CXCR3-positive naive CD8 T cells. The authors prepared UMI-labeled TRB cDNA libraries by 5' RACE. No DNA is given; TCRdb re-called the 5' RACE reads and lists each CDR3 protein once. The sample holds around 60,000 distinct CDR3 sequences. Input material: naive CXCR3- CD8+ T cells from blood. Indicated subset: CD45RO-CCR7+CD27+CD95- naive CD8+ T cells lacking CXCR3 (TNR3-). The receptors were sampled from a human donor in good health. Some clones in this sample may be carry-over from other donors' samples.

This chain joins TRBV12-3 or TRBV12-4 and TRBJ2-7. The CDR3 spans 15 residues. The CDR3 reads CASSFGLKGSYEQYF.

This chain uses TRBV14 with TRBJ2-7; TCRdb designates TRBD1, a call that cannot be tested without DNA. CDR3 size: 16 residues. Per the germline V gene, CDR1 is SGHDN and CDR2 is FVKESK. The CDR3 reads CASSQAPDRGYPEQYF. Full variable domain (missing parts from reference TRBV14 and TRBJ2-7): EAGVTQFPSHSVIEKGQTVTLRCDPISGHDNLYWYRRVMGKEIKFLLHFVKESKQDESGMPNNRFLAERTGGTYSTLKVQPAELEDSGVYFCASSQAPDRGYPEQYFGPGTRLTVT.

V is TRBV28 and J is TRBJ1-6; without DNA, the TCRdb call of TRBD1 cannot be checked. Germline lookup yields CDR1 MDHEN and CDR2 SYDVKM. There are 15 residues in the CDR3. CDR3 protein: CASSQRGTGDSPLHF.

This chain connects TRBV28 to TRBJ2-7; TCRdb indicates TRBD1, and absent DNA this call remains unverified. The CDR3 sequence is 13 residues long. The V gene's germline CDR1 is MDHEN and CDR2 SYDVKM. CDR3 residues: CASSSTGEYEQYF.

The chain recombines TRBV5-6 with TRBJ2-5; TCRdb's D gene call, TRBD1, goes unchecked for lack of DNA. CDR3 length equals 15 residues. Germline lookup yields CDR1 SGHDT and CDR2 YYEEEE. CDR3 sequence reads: CASSFPRGLLETQYF.

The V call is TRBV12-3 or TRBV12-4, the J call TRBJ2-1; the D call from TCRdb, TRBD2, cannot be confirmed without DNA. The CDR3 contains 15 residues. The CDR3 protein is CASRMTSGTYNEQFF.

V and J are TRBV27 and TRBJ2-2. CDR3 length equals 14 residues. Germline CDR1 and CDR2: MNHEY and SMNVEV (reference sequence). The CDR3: CASSLTWGTGELFF.

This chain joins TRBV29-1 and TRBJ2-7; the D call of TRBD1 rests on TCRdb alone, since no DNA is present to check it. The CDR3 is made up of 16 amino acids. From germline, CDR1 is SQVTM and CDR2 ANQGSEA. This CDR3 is CSVEVSGQGKVYEQYF.

This chain's CDR3 is CASSLGGPGDETQYF. V and J are TRBV7-6 and TRBJ2-5; without DNA, the TCRdb call of TRBD1 cannot be checked. This CDR3 is built from 15 residues. The germline CDR1 and CDR2 sequences are SGHVS and FNYEAQ.

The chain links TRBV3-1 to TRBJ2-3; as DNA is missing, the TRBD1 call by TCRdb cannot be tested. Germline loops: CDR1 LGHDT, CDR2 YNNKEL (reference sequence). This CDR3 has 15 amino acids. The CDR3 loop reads CASSWFQGAMDTQYF.

CDR3 amino acids: CASSYLELYGYTF. This chain uses TRBV6-2 or TRBV6-3 with TRBJ1-2. CDR1 MNHEY and CDR2 SVGEGT come from the germline V gene. CDR3 size: 13 residues.

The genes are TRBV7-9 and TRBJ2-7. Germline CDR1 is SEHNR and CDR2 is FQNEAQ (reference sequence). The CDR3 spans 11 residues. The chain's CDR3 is CASSLGDEQYF.

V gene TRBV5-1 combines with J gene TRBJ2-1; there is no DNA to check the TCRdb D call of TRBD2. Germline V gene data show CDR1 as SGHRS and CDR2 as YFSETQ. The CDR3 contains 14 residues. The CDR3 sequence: CASSPPSSYNEQFF.

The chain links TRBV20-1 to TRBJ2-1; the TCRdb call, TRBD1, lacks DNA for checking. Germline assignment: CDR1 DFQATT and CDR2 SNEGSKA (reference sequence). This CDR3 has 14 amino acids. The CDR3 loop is CSAGPPGTWDEQFF.